These 31 T cell receptor beta chains were sequenced from one sample in a study of cytomegalovirus exposure and HLA in healthy donors. PCR used 60 Vbeta primers and 13 Jbeta primers. Profiling relied on immunoSEQ multiplex PCR, and the TCRdb table lists in-frame clones only, not all of them. In total, the table holds 50,000 to 60,000 clones. Sample: PBMCs. The receptors were sampled from a woman between 45 and 60 years old in good health and CMV-seropositive.

The V and J genes are TRBV5-1 and TRBJ2-5; the match to TRBD2 covers 10 bases. CDR3 length equals 16 residues. Germline V lookup: CDR1 SGHRS, CDR2 YFSETQ. Trimming removed 7 bases from V and 4 bases from J; junction bases left unmatched: 13. Here the CDR3 DNA reads TGCGCCAGCGTTCCCGGGGTAGCGGGAGGCGGAGAGACCCAGTACTTC. Its protein product is CASVPGVAGGGETQYF.

The chain joins TRBV9 to TRBJ2-1, with 8 nucleotides matching TRBD2. The junction had 6 bases not matched to a gene; V was cut back by 0 bases and J by 10 bases. Germline lookup yields CDR1 SGDLS and CDR2 YYNGEE. The CDR3 totals 14 residues. The CDR3 sequence: CASSVGGSGEEQFF. In DNA form, the CDR3 reads TGTGCCAGCAGCGTAGGTGGTAGCGGGGAAGAGCAGTTCTTC.

J is TRBJ2-7 and V is TRBV4-1; 8 positions agree with TRBD2. This CDR3 contains 16 residues. Germline V gene sequence: CDR1 MGHRA, CDR2 YSYEKL. The V and J ends lost 0 bases and 7 bases, in that order; junction bases with no gene match: 11. The CDR3 spells CASSQDADGGVREQYF. The DNA of the CDR3 is TGCGCCAGCAGCCAAGATGCGGACGGGGGGGTACGGGAGCAGTACTTC.

The rearrangement links TRBV4-1 to TRBJ1-2; D gene unclear. The V end was cut by 1 base, the J end by 7 bases, with 4 bases between. The CDR3 contains 11 residues. The germline gives CDR1 MGHRA, CDR2 YSYEKL. CDR3 sequence (DNA): TGCGCCAGCAGCCAAGCCTGTGGCTACACCTTC. It encodes CASSQACGYTF.

The rearrangement uses TRBV30 and TRBJ2-7, with TRBD1 matching 7 bases. V dropped 4 bases and J dropped 6; count of bases not matched to a gene: 6. The germline V gene has CDR1 GTSNPN and CDR2 SVGIG (reference sequence). The CDR3 runs to 12 residues. The CDR3 protein is CAWNLQGSEQYF. As DNA, the CDR3 is TGTGCCTGGAATCTACAGGGGAGCGAGCAGTACTTC.

The chain is built from TRBV7-2 and TRBJ2-1, with 9 nucleotides matching TRBD1. Trimming at V came to 3 bases and at J to 1 base, leaving 1 base not matched to a gene. The V gene's germline CDR1 is SGHTA and CDR2 FQGNSA. The length of the CDR3 is 15 residues. The chain's CDR3 is CASSFGTGSYNEQFF. CDR3 bases: TGTGCCAGCAGCTTTGGGACAGGGTCCTACAATGAGCAGTTCTTC.

The chain employs TRBV2 and TRBJ2-7; no reliable D call. CDR1 is SNHLY, CDR2 FYNNEI, per germline. This CDR3 has 12 amino acids. V shed 7 bases and J shed 3 bases, with 10 bases lying between them. The CDR3 here is CASKAPSYEQYF. The CDR3 nucleotides read TGTGCCAGCAAAGCCCCGAGCTACGAGCAGTACTTC.

The chain joins TRBV7-2 to TRBJ2-3; the match to TRBD1 covers 11 bases. The CDR3 length is 16 residues. Trimming removed 4 bases from V and 6 bases from J; junction bases left unmatched: 9. Germline-derived CDR1 and CDR2 are SGHTA and FQGNSA. The CDR3 bases are TGTGCCAGCAGCTCGGCCTGGACAGGGGGCGCGGATACGCAGTATTTT. This gives the protein CASSSAWTGGADTQYF.

V and J are TRBV28 and TRBJ2-7; 9 positions match TRBD1. This CDR3 contains 16 residues. The ends lost 4 bases at V and 6 bases at J; junction bases unmatched: 13. Germline CDR1 MDHEN, CDR2 SYDVKM. The CDR3 loop reads CASSSKRNNRGREQYF. The CDR3 DNA reads as TGTGCCAGCAGTTCGAAACGAAATAACAGGGGGCGCGAGCAGTACTTC. The full variable domain, its missing parts supplied by reference TRBV28 and TRBJ2-7, is DVKVTQSSRYLVKRTGEKVFLECVQDMDHENMFWYRQDPGLGLRLIYFSYDVKMKEKGDIPEGYSVSREKKERFSLILESASTNQTSMYLCASSSKRNNRGREQYFGPGTRLTVT.

The V and J genes are TRBV27 and TRBJ1-1, with a weak D call TRBD1 (6 bases). The CDR3 has 14 amino acids. V lost 5 bases, J lost 4 bases, and 14 bases lay in between. Per germline, CDR1 MNHEY and CDR2 SMNVEV (reference sequence). The CDR3 here is CASSLFRGGTEAFF. CDR3 nucleotide sequence: TGTGCCAGCAGTCTGTTCAGGGGTGGCACTGAAGCTTTCTTT.

The chain recombines TRBV18 with TRBJ1-1, with TRBD1 as a possible D gene (6 bases). CDR1 KGHSH and CDR2 LQKENI come from the germline V gene. The CDR3 is 15 amino acids. Trimming took 2 bases from V and 5 from J, leaving 15 bases between them. DNA for the CDR3: TGTGCCAGCTCACCAAGGGGGGGAATGAGGACTGAAGCTTTCTTT. Translated, it gives CASSPRGGMRTEAFF.

The V and J genes are TRBV6-1 and TRBJ2-7; D is ambiguous. Germline lookup yields CDR1 MNHNS and CDR2 SASEGT. V shed 6 bases and J shed 2 bases, with 14 bases lying between them. This CDR3 comprises 14 residues. The CDR3 DNA reads TGTGCCAGCAGCGAGATGCCCTATACCTACGAGCAGTACTTC. It codes for CASSEMPYTYEQYF.

The V gene is TRBV6-5, the J gene TRBJ1-1; possible D gene TRBD1, 5 bases. CDR1 MNHEY and CDR2 SVGAGI come from the germline V gene. V was cut by 2 bases and J by 3 bases, with 13 bases left in between. The CDR3 contains 15 residues. As DNA, the CDR3 is TGTGCCAGCAGTTACCGGGGGGAACTGCACACTGAAGCTTTCTTT. Protein sequence: CASSYRGELHTEAFF.

V is TRBV5-8 and J is TRBJ2-1, with 9 bases identical to TRBD1. The V segment lost 4 bases and the J segment 8 bases; nucleotides outside the gene matches: 13. The CDR3 extends over 16 amino acids. CDR1 SGHTS and CDR2 YDEGEE come from the germline V gene. The CDR3 is CASSVPGTGKFYEQFF. As DNA, the CDR3 is TGTGCCAGCAGCGTCCCCGGGACAGGGAAATTCTATGAGCAGTTCTTC.

The gene calls are TRBV30 and TRBJ2-5; TRBD2 matches at 7 bases. Germline assignment: CDR1 GTSNPN and CDR2 SVGIG (reference sequence). V shed 2 bases, J shed 5 bases, and the junction held 8 bases outside the gene matches. The CDR3 runs to 14 residues. In DNA form, the CDR3 reads TGTGCCTGGAGTTGGGGGGGACGGGGTGAGACCCAGTACTTC. It specifies CAWSWGGRGETQYF.

The V gene is TRBV18, the J gene TRBJ2-5; D is perhaps TRBD1 (6 bases). CDR1 is KGHSH and CDR2 is LQKENI in the germline V gene. V was cut by 6 bases and J by 1 base, with 12 bases left in between. The CDR3 loop spans 14 amino acids. DNA of the CDR3: TGTGCCAGCTCTCCCGGACAGCTCCAAGAGACCCAGTACTTC. It codes for CASSPGQLQETQYF.

V gene TRBV4-2 combines with J gene TRBJ2-5; 12 bases are a match to TRBD2. The J call may not be correct, given that the DNA end is closer to TRBJ2-7. The CDR3 has 16 amino acids. Germline-derived CDR1 and CDR2 are LGHNA and YNFKEQ. The CDR3 nucleotides are TGTGCCAGCAGCCCTAGCGGGGGGGGCCGGACCTACGAGCAGTACTTC. Amino acid sequence: CASSPSGGGRTYEQYF.

The chain has TRBV6-5 and TRBJ2-7; 9 bases fit TRBD1. With V trimmed by 6 bases and J by 2 bases, 8 bases remained unmatched. The germline gives CDR1 MNHEY, CDR2 SVGAGI. The CDR3 runs 15 residues. CDR3 nucleotides: TGTGCCAGCAGCTGGACAGGGGTATCGACCTACGAGCAGTACTTC. It specifies CASSWTGVSTYEQYF.

This chain links TRBV4-3 with TRBJ1-2, with a weak D call TRBD1 (5 bases). Germline CDR1 reads LGHNA; CDR2 reads YSLEER. CDR3 size: 15 residues. Trimming left V 4 bases short and J 2 bases short, with 14 bases between. CDR3 coding DNA: TGCGCCAGCAGCCGAAACTCGGGGGTGAACTATGGCTACACCTTC. Protein product: CASSRNSGVNYGYTF.

The chain carries TRBV11-1 and TRBJ2-3; 7 bases line up with TRBD1. The length of the CDR3 is 17 residues. Germline V gene lookup returns CDR1 SGHAT and CDR2 FQDESV (reference sequence). Unmatched junction bases numbered 13, after V lost 1 base and J lost 6 bases. CDR3 nucleotide sequence: TGTGCCAGCAGCTTAGAAGGGACAGTCGGACGGGCTGATACGCAGTATTTT. This gives the protein CASSLEGTVGRADTQYF.

The rearrangement joins TRBV18 to TRBJ1-1; D may be TRBD1 (5 bases). Germline CDR1 KGHSH, CDR2 LQKENI. V shed 6 bases and J shed 1 base, with 15 bases lying between them. CDR3 length: 15 amino acids. The CDR3 spells CASSPRGSANTEAFF. CDR3 in DNA: TGTGCCAGCTCCCCTAGGGGCAGCGCGAACACTGAAGCTTTCTTT.

The rearrangement uses TRBV5-4 and TRBJ1-1, with a possible D match to TRBD1 (6 bases). This CDR3 has 14 residues. Germline-derived CDR1 and CDR2 are SGHNT and YYREEE (reference sequence). V was cut by 4 bases and J by 1 base, with 11 bases left in between. The CDR3 sequence is CASSRKQGNTEAFF. CDR3 nucleotides: TGTGCCAGCAGCCGAAAACAGGGGAACACTGAAGCTTTCTTT.

The chain joins TRBV5-1 to TRBJ2-1, with D maybe TRBD2 (6 bases). The V and J ends lost 6 bases and 4 bases respectively, with 17 bases between them. Germline V lookup: CDR1 SGHRS, CDR2 YFSETQ. CDR3 length: 15 residues. CDR3 sequence: CASNPVAADYNEQFF. DNA for the CDR3: TGCGCCAGCAACCCCGTAGCGGCAGATTACAATGAGCAGTTCTTC.

The chain links TRBV5-6 to TRBJ1-4; 11 bases agree with TRBD1. Germline V CDR1 and CDR2: SGHDT, YYEEEE. Trimming took 4 bases from V and 10 from J; bases not matched to a gene: 9. CDR3 length equals 15 residues. The CDR3 loop reads CASSQAGTGGGKLFF. CDR3 nucleotides: TGTGCCAGCAGCCAAGCCGGGACAGGGGGGGGAAAACTGTTTTTT.

V usage is TRBV7-9 and J usage is TRBJ1-4, with TRBD1 matching over 8 bases. Germline V gene data show CDR1 as SEHNR and CDR2 as FQNEAQ (reference sequence). This CDR3 region has 14 residues. With 4 bases clipped from V and 8 bases from J, the junction kept 6 bases outside the gene matches. CDR3 nucleotides: TGTGCCAGCAGCTCGACAGGGGTTCGAGAAAAACTGTTTTTT. This encodes CASSSTGVREKLFF.

V and J are TRBV5-8 and TRBJ2-7, with 8 positions matching TRBD2. Germline CDR1 reads SGHTS; CDR2 reads YDEGEE. The CDR3 covers 15 residues. V lost 2 bases and J lost 2; bases outside the gene matches: 6. CDR3 sequence: CASSFSGNPTYEQYF. The CDR3 DNA sequence: TGTGCCAGCAGCTTTAGCGGGAACCCCACCTACGAGCAGTACTTC.

This rearrangement joins TRBV7-2 to TRBJ2-5, with 10 bases fitting TRBD2. V lost 5 bases to trimming and J lost 3 bases; unmatched junction nucleotides: 9. The germline V gene encodes CDR1 SGHTA and CDR2 FQGNSA. The CDR3 is 16 residues long. CDR3 sequence reads: CASSAIGTSVKETQYF. The DNA of the CDR3 is TGTGCCAGCAGCGCGATTGGGACTAGCGTAAAAGAGACCCAGTACTTC.

The genes are TRBV5-1 and TRBJ2-7; D is possibly TRBD2 (6 bases). In germline, CDR1 is SGHRS, CDR2 YFSETQ. V lost 4 bases and J 0 bases, leaving 14 bases between the germline ends. The CDR3 is 15 residues long. The chain's CDR3 is CASSAGLMSSYEQYF. The CDR3 DNA follows: TGCGCCAGCAGCGCGGGACTTATGAGCTCCTACGAGCAGTACTTC.

The chain links TRBV2 to TRBJ1-6; no reliable D call. Trimming stripped 6 bases from V and 8 bases from J, with 11 bases between. The germline V gene has CDR1 SNHLY and CDR2 FYNNEI. The CDR3 runs 13 residues. CDR3 DNA: TGTGCCAGCAGCACCACACCCCATTCACCCCTCCACTTT. This sequence encodes CASSTTPHSPLHF.

This chain joins TRBV9 and TRBJ2-7, with D perhaps TRBD2 (7 bases). The CDR3 runs to 15 residues. Deletions cut 0 bases from V and 7 bases from J, with 17 bases between. Germline-derived CDR1 and CDR2 are SGDLS and YYNGEE. CDR3 bases: TGTGCCAGCAGCGTAGCTGCGGGGGCCAGGGAAGAGCAGTACTTC. This gives the protein CASSVAAGAREEQYF.

V is TRBV2 and J is TRBJ2-5, with 7 bases that match TRBD2. Germline assignment: CDR1 SNHLY and CDR2 FYNNEI. The CDR3 totals 12 residues. The CDR3 sequence: CAEGQGGETQYF. CDR3 DNA: TGTGCTGAAGGTCAGGGAGGGGAGACCCAGTACTTC.